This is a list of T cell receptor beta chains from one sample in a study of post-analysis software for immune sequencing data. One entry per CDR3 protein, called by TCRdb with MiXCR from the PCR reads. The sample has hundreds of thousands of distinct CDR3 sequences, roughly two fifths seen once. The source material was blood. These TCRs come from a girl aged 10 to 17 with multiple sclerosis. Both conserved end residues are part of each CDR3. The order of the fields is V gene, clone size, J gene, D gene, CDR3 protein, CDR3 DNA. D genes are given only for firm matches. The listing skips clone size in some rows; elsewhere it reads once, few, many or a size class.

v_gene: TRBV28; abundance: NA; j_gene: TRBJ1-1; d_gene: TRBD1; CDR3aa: CASRSPGGTEAFF; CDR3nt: TGTGCCAGCAGATCCCCAGGGGGAACTGAAGCTTTCTTT
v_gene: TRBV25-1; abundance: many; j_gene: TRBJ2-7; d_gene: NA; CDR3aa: CASTGDSGATYEQYF; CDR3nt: TGTGCCAGCACCGGGGACTCGGGGGCTACCTACGAGCAGTACTTC
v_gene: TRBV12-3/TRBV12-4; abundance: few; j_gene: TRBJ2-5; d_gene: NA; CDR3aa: CASRLSFMGEETQYF; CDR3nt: TGTGCCAGCAGATTGTCGTTCATGGGGGAAGAGACCCAGTACTTC
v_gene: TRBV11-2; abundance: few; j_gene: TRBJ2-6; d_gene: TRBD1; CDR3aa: CASSFQGAGGANVLTF; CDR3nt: TGTGCCAGCAGCTTTCAGGGGGCTGGAGGGGCCAACGTCCTGACTTTC
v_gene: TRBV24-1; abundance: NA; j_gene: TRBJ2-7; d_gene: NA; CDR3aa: CATSDEAYEQYF; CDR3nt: TGTGCCACCAGTGATGAGGCCTACGAGCAGTACTTC
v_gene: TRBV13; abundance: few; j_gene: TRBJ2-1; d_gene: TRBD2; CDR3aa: CASSLKTSGYNEQFF; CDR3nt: TGTGCCAGCAGCTTAAAAACTAGCGGGTACAATGAGCAGTTCTTC
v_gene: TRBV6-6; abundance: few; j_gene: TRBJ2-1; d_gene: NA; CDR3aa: CASSYSHEQFF; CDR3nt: TGTGCCAGCAGTTATAGCCATGAGCAGTTCTTC
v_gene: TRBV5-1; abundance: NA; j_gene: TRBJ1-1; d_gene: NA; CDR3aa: CASSLAEGRAEAFF; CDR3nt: TGCGCCAGCAGCTTGGCCGAGGGACGGGCTGAAGCTTTCTTT
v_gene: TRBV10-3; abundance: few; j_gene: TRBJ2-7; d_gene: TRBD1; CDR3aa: CAITDRDRGYEQYF; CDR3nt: TGTGCCATCACCGACCGGGACAGGGGCTACGAGCAGTACTTC
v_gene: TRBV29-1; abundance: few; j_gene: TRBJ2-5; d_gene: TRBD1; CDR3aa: CSVVVPARNTGEQETQYF; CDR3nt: TGCAGCGTTGTTGTTCCGGCCCGAAATACAGGGGAGCAAGAGACCCAGTACTTC
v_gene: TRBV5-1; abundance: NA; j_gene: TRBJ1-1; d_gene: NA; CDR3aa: CASSFSGVNTEAFF; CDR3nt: TGCGCCAGCAGCTTTTCAGGGGTGAACACTGAAGCTTTCTTT
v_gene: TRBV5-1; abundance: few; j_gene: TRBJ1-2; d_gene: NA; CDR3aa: CASSLVGDGGGRGYTF; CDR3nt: TGCGCCAGCAGCTTGGTAGGGGACGGCGGCGGCAGGGGCTACACCTTC
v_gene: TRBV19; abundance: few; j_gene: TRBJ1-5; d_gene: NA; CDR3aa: CASSNVGGQNEPQHF; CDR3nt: TGTGCCAGTAGTAATGTCGGTGGGCAGAATGAGCCCCAGCATTTT
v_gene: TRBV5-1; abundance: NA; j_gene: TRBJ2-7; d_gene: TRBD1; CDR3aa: CTSRAGQGGHEQYF; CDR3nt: TGCACCAGCAGGGCCGGACAGGGTGGGCACGAGCAGTACTTC
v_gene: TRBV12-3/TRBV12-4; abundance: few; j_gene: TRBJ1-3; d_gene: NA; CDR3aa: CASSFQGNTIYF; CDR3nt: TGTGCCAGCAGTTTCCAGGGGAACACCATATATTTT
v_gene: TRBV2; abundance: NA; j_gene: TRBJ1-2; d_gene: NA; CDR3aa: CASSVIKQFNYGYTF; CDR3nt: TGTGCCAGCAGTGTAATAAAACAATTCAACTATGGCTACACCTTC
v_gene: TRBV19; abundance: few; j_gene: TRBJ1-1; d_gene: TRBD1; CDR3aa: CASSIAGGQGSPEAFF; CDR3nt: TGTGCCAGTAGTATCGCGGGGGGACAGGGGTCCCCTGAAGCTTTCTTT
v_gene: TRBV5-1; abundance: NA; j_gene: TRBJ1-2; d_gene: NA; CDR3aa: CASSDSPSYGYTF; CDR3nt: TGCGCCAGCAGCGACTCCCCATCCTATGGCTACACCTTC
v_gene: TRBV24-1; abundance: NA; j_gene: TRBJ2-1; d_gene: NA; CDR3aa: CATSAQNSYNEQFF; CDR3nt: TGTGCCACCAGTGCCCAGAACTCCTACAATGAGCAGTTCTTC
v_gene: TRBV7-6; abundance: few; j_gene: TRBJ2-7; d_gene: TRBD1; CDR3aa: CASSQTPGQGREQYF; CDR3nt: TGTGCCAGCAGCCAGACCCCGGGACAGGGTCGCGAGCAGTACTTC
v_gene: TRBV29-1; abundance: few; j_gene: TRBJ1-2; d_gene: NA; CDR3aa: CSVGPRGGIGYTF; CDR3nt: TGCAGCGTTGGCCCTCGTGGGGGGATTGGCTACACCTTC
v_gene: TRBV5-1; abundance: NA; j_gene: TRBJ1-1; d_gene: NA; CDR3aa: CASSLGGNWEAFF; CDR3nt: TGCGCCAGCAGCTTGGGGGGTAACTGGGAAGCTTTCTTT
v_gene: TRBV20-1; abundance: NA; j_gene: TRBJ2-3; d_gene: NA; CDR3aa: CSADGWERNTDTQYF; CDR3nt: TGCAGTGCTGACGGGTGGGAGCGCAACACAGATACGCAGTATTTT
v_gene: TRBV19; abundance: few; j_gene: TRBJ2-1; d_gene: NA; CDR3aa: CASSLDNDPDNEQFF; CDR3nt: TGTGCCAGTAGTCTGGACAATGATCCTGACAATGAGCAGTTCTTC
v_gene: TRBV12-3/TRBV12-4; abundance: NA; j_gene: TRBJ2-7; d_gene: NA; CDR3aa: CASSLSGVSSYEQYF; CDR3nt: TGTGCCAGCAGTCTCAGTGGGGTCTCGAGCTACGAGCAGTACTTC
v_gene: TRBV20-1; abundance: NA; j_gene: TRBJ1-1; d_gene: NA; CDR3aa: CSARDWVVAEAFF; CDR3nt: TGCAGTGCTAGAGACTGGGTGGTCGCTGAAGCTTTCTTT
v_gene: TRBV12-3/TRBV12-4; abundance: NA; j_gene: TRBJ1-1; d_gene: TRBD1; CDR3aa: CASSLRGGGTMNTEAFF; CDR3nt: TGTGCCAGCAGTTTGAGAGGGGGCGGTACAATGAACACTGAAGCTTTCTTT
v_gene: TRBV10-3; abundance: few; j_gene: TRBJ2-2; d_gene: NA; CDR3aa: CAISESVSTGELFF; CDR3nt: TGTGCCATCAGTGAGTCGGTGAGCACCGGGGAGCTGTTTTTT
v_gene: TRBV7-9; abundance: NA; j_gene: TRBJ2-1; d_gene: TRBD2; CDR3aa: CAHRGLAGGNNEQFF; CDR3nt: TGTGCTCATAGGGGGCTAGCGGGAGGCAACAATGAGCAGTTCTTC
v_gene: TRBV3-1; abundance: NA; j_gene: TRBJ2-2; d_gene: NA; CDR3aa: CASSLRGANTGELFF; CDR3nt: TGTGCCAGCAGCTTAAGGGGGGCGAACACCGGGGAGCTGTTTTTT
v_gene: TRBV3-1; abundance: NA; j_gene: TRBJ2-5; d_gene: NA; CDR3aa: CASSPWQETQYF; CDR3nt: TGTGCCAGCAGCCCTTGGCAAGAGACCCAGTACTTC
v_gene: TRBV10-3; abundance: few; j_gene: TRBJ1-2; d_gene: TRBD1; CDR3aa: CATAGTGSPYYGYTF; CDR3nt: TGTGCCACCGCCGGGACAGGTTCCCCTTACTATGGCTACACCTTC
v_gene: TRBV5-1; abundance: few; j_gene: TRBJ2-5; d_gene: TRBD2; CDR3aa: CASSLGTSLETQYF; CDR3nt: TGCGCCAGCAGCTTGGGGACTAGCCTTGAGACCCAGTACTTC
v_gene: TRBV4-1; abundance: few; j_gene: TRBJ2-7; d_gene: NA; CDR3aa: CASSQEGEGVEQYF; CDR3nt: TGCGCCAGCAGCCAAGAGGGGGAAGGGGTCGAGCAGTACTTC
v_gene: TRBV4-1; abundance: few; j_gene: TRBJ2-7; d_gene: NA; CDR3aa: CASSQDPESGATYEQYF; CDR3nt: TGCGCCAGCAGCCAAGATCCCGAGTCAGGGGCTACCTACGAGCAGTACTTC
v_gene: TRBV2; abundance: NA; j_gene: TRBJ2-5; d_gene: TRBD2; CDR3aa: CASNVSRAGVKEQYF; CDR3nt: TGTGCCAGCAATGTATCGCGGGCGGGAGTAAAAGAGCAGTACTTC
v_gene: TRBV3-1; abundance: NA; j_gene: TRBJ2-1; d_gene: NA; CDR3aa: CASSQDARSVEQFF; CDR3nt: TGTGCCAGCAGCCAAGATGCTAGGTCCGTAGAGCAGTTCTTC
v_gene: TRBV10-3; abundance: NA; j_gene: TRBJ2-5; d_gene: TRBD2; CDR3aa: CAISEGKLAGKETQYF; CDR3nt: TGTGCCATCAGTGAGGGAAAACTAGCGGGGAAAGAGACCCAGTACTTC
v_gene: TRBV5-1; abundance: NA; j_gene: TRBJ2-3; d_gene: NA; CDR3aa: CASSHGQLTDTQYF; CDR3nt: TGCGCCAGCAGCCACGGACAGCTCACAGATACGCAGTATTTT
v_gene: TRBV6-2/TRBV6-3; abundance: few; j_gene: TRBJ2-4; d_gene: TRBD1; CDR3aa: CASRTDRGLLAKNIQYF; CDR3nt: TGTGCCAGCAGAACGGACAGGGGCCTCCTAGCCAAAAACATTCAGTACTTC
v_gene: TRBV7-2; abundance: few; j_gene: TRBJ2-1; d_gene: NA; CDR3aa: CASSRGQNNEQFF; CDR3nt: TGTGCCAGCAGCCGAGGACAGAACAATGAGCAGTTCTTC
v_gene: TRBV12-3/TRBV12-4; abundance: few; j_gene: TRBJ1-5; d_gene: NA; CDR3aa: CASSFGTQPQHF; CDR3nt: TGTGCCAGCAGCTTTGGGACCCAGCCCCAGCATTTT
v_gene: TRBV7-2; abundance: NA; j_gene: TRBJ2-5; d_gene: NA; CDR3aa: CASSLGDTRRETQYF; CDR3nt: TGTGCCAGCAGCTTAGGGGACACCCGGCGGGAGACCCAGTACTTC
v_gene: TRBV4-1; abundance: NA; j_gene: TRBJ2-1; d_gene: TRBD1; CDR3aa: CASSLKGGGEQFF; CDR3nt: TGCGCCAGCAGCCTTAAAGGGGGCGGGGAGCAGTTCTTC
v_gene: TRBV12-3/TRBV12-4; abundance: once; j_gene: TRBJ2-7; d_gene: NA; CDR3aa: CASSLAEQNPYEQYF; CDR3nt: TGTGCCAGCAGTTTAGCGGAACAGAACCCCTACGAGCAGTACTTC
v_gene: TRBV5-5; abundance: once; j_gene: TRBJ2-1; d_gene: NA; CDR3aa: CASTVGGFEQFF; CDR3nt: TGTGCCAGCACCGTGGGGGGTTTTGAGCAGTTCTTC
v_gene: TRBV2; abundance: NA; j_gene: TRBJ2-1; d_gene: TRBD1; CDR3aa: CASSGTGAGNEQFF; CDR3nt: TGTGCCAGCAGTGGGACAGGGGCGGGCAATGAGCAGTTCTTC
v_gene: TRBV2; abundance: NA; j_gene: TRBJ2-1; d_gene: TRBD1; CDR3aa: CASRTQGGAYNEQFF; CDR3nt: TGTGCCAGCAGGACACAGGGGGGCGCCTACAATGAGCAGTTCTTC